One sample yielded the 18 T cell receptor beta chains listed below, sequenced in a study of blood T cell repertoires in COVID-19. TCRdb's copy holds only in-frame clones and misses some; the assay was immunoSEQ multiplex PCR. The table has fewer than 40,000 clones, around 80% seen once. The sample comprised peripheral blood. The receptor source for this set is a man aged 80 or over with active or convalescent COVID-19.

This chain uses TRBV7-2 with TRBJ2-7, with 7 bases aligning to TRBD2. Germline V lookup: CDR1 SGHTA, CDR2 FQGNSA. J was trimmed by 2 bases and V by 8 bases; bases with no gene match: 6. The CDR3 runs to 13 residues. The CDR3 DNA reads TGTGCCAGCGGGCTGGCGGGAGCCTACGAGCAGTACTTC. Its protein is CASGLAGAYEQYF.

This sequence joins TRBV7-9 and TRBJ1-1, with D perhaps matching TRBD1 (6 bases). V lost 0 bases and J lost 1, with 18 bases in between. The CDR3 covers 18 residues. Per the germline V gene, CDR1 is SEHNR and CDR2 is FQNEAQ (reference sequence). CDR3 bases: TGTGCCAGCAGCTTAGCGCTAAGTACAGGGCGCTCGAACACTGAAGCTTTCTTT. This codes for CASSLALSTGRSNTEAFF.

The chain is built from TRBV7-2 and TRBJ2-7; D possibly corresponds to TRBD2 (5 bases). The CDR3 sequence is 15 residues long. Trimming removed 5 bases at V and 7 bases at J, with 21 bases between. Looked up from germline, CDR1 is SGHTA and CDR2 is FQGNSA. The CDR3: CASSPAGGRGREQYF. The CDR3 DNA reads as TGTGCCAGCAGCCCGGCGGGCGGACGGGGAAGAGAGCAGTACTTC.

The chain uses TRBV5-4 and TRBJ2-3, with D perhaps matching TRBD2 (6 bases). CDR3 length equals 16 residues. The ends were cut back, 0 bases at V and 6 bases at J, with 17 bases in the middle. CDR1 is SGHNT, CDR2 YYREEE, per germline (reference sequence). In DNA, the CDR3 is TGTGCCAGCAGCTTGGACGGGGACTGGGAGCGTGATACGCAGTATTTT. Protein product: CASSLDGDWERDTQYF.

This chain joins TRBV20-1 and TRBJ2-7, with TRBD2 matching 7 bases. The J segment lost 4 bases and the V segment lost 3 bases, leaving 6 bases of the junction unmatched. The CDR3 has 13 residues. Germline V gives CDR1 DFQATT, CDR2 SNEGSKA (reference sequence). The CDR3 loop is CSASIGGLYEQYF. The CDR3 bases are TGCAGTGCTAGTATCGGGGGGTTGTACGAGCAGTACTTC.

The chain carries TRBV7-8 and TRBJ1-4; D uncertain. CDR3 size: 14 residues. Germline V gives CDR1 SGHVS, CDR2 FQNEAQ. V lost 2 bases and J lost 4, with 8 bases in between. CDR3 coding DNA: TGTGCCAGCAGCTTAAGTATCGGTAATGAAAAACTGTTTTTT. This codes for CASSLSIGNEKLFF. Together with reference TRBV7-8 and TRBJ1-4, the CDR3 gives the full variable domain: GAGVSQSPRYKVAKRGQDVALRCDPISGHVSLFWYQQALGQGPEFLTYFQNEAQLDKSGLPSDRFFAERPEGSVSTLKIQRTQQEDSAVYLCASSLSIGNEKLFFGSGTQLSVL.

The chain uses TRBV5-1 and TRBJ2-3, with 11 bases identical to TRBD2. The V gene end was trimmed by 4 bases and the J gene end by 1 base; junction bases not matched to a gene: 5. The CDR3 is 16 amino acids. CDR1 is SGHRS, CDR2 YFSETQ, per germline. The CDR3 protein is CASSATSGRGTDTQYF. DNA of the CDR3: TGCGCCAGCAGCGCCACTAGCGGGAGAGGCACAGATACGCAGTATTTT.

The chain uses TRBV19 and TRBJ1-4; possible D gene TRBD1, 5 bases. V lost 3 bases, J lost 0 bases, and 5 bases lay in between. The CDR3 is 14 amino acids. CDR1 and CDR2 (germline): LNHDA, SQIVND (reference sequence). CDR3 DNA sequence: TGTGCCAGTAGTATGACAGCAACTAATGAAAAACTGTTTTTT. It is translated as CASSMTATNEKLFF.

The chain uses TRBV11-2 and TRBJ2-1, with 7 nucleotides matching TRBD2. The CDR3 is made up of 18 amino acids. Looked up from germline, CDR1 is SGHAT and CDR2 is FQNNGV. Trimming cost V 0 bases and J 1 base; bases outside gene matches: 9. The CDR3 protein is CASSLDARASGSYNEQFF. CDR3 coding DNA: TGTGCCAGCAGCTTAGATGCTCGGGCTAGCGGATCCTACAATGAGCAGTTCTTC.

In nucleotides, the CDR3 is TGTGCCAGCAGCATGACAGGGGGCGGCGATACGCAGTATTTT. Protein sequence: CASSMTGGGDTQYF. The V call is TRBV11-2, the J call TRBJ2-3; 10 nucleotides line up with TRBD1. After removal of 5 bases from V and 6 bases from J, the junction contained 5 bases not matched to a gene. Germline V gives CDR1 SGHAT, CDR2 FQNNGV. CDR3 size: 14 residues.

The genes are TRBV7-2 and TRBJ2-3, with 12 bases identical to TRBD2. V was pared by 3 bases and J by 5 bases, with 9 bases of the junction left unmatched. The CDR3 totals 17 residues. Germline V gene sequence: CDR1 SGHTA, CDR2 FQGNSA. The CDR3 DNA sequence: TGTGCCAGCAGCTTTCGACTAGCGGGAGAGAGAGGAGATACGCAGTATTTT. It specifies CASSFRLAGERGDTQYF.

The CDR3 region is CASSLAGRDSPLHF. CDR3 DNA sequence: TGTGCCAGCAGCTTGGCCGGGAGGGATTCACCCCTCCACTTT. V gene TRBV11-3 combines with J gene TRBJ1-6; D unclear. V lost 3 bases and J lost 8, with 11 bases in between. The CDR3 extends over 14 amino acids. Germline V gene lookup returns CDR1 SGHNT and CDR2 YENEEA.

V and J are TRBV30 and TRBJ2-3; D ambiguous. Germline CDR1 and CDR2: GTSNPN and SVGIG (reference sequence). CDR3 length: 15 amino acids. Trimming took off 5 bases at V and 12 bases at J, with 27 bases between the two ends. The CDR3 DNA sequence: TGTGCCTGGTTTAGTCAGCGAGCGCCCCCAAAGAACCAGTATTTT. Translated, it gives CAWFSQRAPPKNQYF.

The chain joins TRBV21-1 to TRBJ2-2; the table calls TRBD1, which could not be checked here. TRBV21-1 is marked as a pseudogene. The CDR3 contains 17 residues. The CDR3: CASSAQPQGANTGELFF. The CDR3 DNA is TGTGCCAGCAGCGCCCAACCGCAGGGGGCGAACACCGGGGAGCTGTTTTTT.

This clone is a singleton in its sample. The J gene is TRBJ2-3, the V gene TRBV5-6; TRBD1 is a possible D gene (6 bases). The CDR3 contains 12 residues. Germline V gene data show CDR1 as SGHDT and CDR2 as YYEEEE. V lost 4 bases and J lost 6, with 9 bases in between. CDR3 bases: TGTGCCAGCAGCCGGGACACCGATACGCAGTATTTT. Translated, it gives CASSRDTDTQYF.

The rearrangement links TRBV2 to TRBJ1-1, with D unresolved. V was trimmed by 7 bases and J by 1 base, leaving 13 bases between them. From germline, CDR1 is SNHLY and CDR2 FYNNEI. The length of the CDR3 is 14 residues. The CDR3 sequence is CASIRNAGNTEAFF. The CDR3 nucleotides are TGTGCCAGCATTAGGAATGCAGGGAACACTGAAGCTTTCTTT.

CDR3 residues: CASSRIRTGTGGSPLHF. Here the CDR3 DNA reads TGTGCCAGCAGTCGTATCCGGACAGGGACAGGCGGTTCACCCCTCCACTTT. V and J are TRBV6-6 and TRBJ1-6, with TRBD1 matching 8 bases. Germline values: CDR1 MNHNY, CDR2 SVGAGI (reference sequence). This CDR3 comprises 17 residues. With 5 bases clipped from V and 9 bases from J, the junction kept 15 bases outside the gene matches.

This clone was picked up one time. The V call is TRBV5-4, the J call TRBJ1-1, with 7 bases that match TRBD1. This CDR3 spans 14 amino acids. Trimming took 4 bases from V and 2 from J; bases not matched to a gene: 5. Germline loops: CDR1 SGHNT, CDR2 YYREEE (reference sequence). Here the CDR3 reads CASSPDRRNTEAFF. The DNA of the CDR3 is TGTGCCAGCAGCCCGGACAGGAGAAACACTGAAGCTTTCTTT.